These T cell receptor beta chains were read from a single sample in a study of blood T cell repertoires in COVID-19. Generated by immunoSEQ multiplex PCR, the TCRdb table keeps only in-frame clones and is missing some. The repertoire includes roughly 330,000 clones, roughly 87% of them detected once, and approximately 9.4% sits in the top ten. The source material was peripheral blood. All receptors come from a man between 25 and 39 years old with COVID-19, enrolled during active disease. The CDR3 runs from the conserved cysteine through the conserved F or W. Fields, in order: CDR3 protein, CDR3 DNA, clone size, D gene, J gene, V gene. A D gene is named only where the DNA matches it firmly. Rows may omit the clone size; those that give it use once, few, many or a size class.

CASNPGTGQDTQYF,TGCGCCAGCAATCCCGGGACAGGGCAAGATACGCAGTATTTT,NA,TRBD1,TRBJ2-3,TRBV23-1
CASSYLGQSYEQYF,TGTGCCAGCAGTTACCTGGGACAAAGCTACGAGCAGTACTTC,NA,NA,TRBJ2-7,TRBV6-2/TRBV6-3
CASSPQGSSYEQYF,TGTGCCAGCAGCCCACAGGGTAGTTCCTACGAGCAGTACTTC,NA,NA,TRBJ2-7,TRBV7-2
CAMRDRHYEQYF,TGTGCCATGCGGGACAGGCACTACGAGCAGTACTTC,NA,TRBD1,TRBJ2-7,TRBV10-3
CASRPPGETGELFF,TGTGCCAGCCGACCACCAGGGGAAACCGGGGAGCTGTTTTTT,NA,NA,TRBJ2-2,TRBV7-3
CASSLAGGSNQPQHF,TGTGCCAGCAGCTTGGCAGGGGGAAGCAATCAGCCCCAGCATTTT,few,TRBD1,TRBJ1-5,TRBV5-5
CATSDPTGTGVYEQYF,TGTGCCACCAGTGATCCTACCGGGACAGGGGTCTACGAGCAGTACTTC,NA,TRBD1,TRBJ2-7,TRBV24-1
CASSQSDRVGNQPQHF,TGTGCCAGCAGCCAATCTGACAGGGTTGGTAATCAGCCCCAGCATTTT,NA,TRBD1,TRBJ1-5,TRBV3-1/TRBV3-2
CASSLHARAGANVLTF,TGTGCCAGCAGTTTACATGCCAGGGCTGGGGCCAACGTCCTGACTTTC,once,NA,TRBJ2-6,TRBV27
CASSFLAGGGEETQYF,TGCGCCAGCAGCTTTCTAGCGGGAGGAGGTGAGGAGACCCAGTACTTC,NA,TRBD2,TRBJ2-5,TRBV5-1
CASSEAPTGYEQYF,TGTGCCAGCAGTGAAGCCCCCACCGGTTACGAGCAGTACTTC,NA,NA,TRBJ2-7,TRBV6-1
CASSLVAGGPSSYEQYF,TGTGCCAGCAGCTTAGTAGCGGGAGGGCCGAGCTCCTACGAGCAGTACTTC,NA,TRBD2,TRBJ2-7,TRBV7-2
CASSMKVRQLRADTQYF,TGTGCCAGTAGTATGAAAGTCCGGCAGCTGAGGGCAGATACGCAGTATTTT,NA,NA,TRBJ2-3,TRBV19
CASSYEAGGVPDTQYF,TGTGCCAGCAGTTACGAAGCGGGGGGCGTTCCAGATACGCAGTATTTT,NA,TRBD2,TRBJ2-3,TRBV6-5
CASQFTGNQPQHF,TGTGCCAGCCAATTTACAGGGAATCAGCCCCAGCATTTT,NA,NA,TRBJ1-5,TRBV19
CASSQDAGGTYGYTF,TGTGCCAGCAGCCAAGATGCAGGGGGCACCTATGGCTACACCTTC,NA,TRBD1,TRBJ1-2,TRBV3-1/TRBV3-2
CASSRYPGQGREQYF,TGCGCCAGCAGCCGCTATCCGGGACAGGGGAGAGAGCAGTACTTC,NA,TRBD1,TRBJ2-7,TRBV5-1
CASSLQGNSNQPQHF,TGCGCCAGCAGCTTGCAGGGCAATAGCAATCAGCCCCAGCATTTT,few,NA,TRBJ1-5,TRBV5-1
CASSQASGSYNEQFF,TGTGCCAGCAGCCAGGCCAGCGGGAGTTACAATGAGCAGTTCTTC,NA,TRBD2,TRBJ2-1,TRBV4-2
CSGLQGAGNTEAFF,TGCAGCGGCCTACAGGGGGCGGGGAACACTGAAGCTTTCTTT,NA,TRBD1,TRBJ1-1,TRBV29-1
CASSQDPGVTDTQYF,TGCGCCAGCAGCCAAGACCCAGGGGTCACAGATACGCAGTATTTT,NA,NA,TRBJ2-3,TRBV4-3
CASSPNEGAHEQFF,TGTGCCAGCAGTCCGAATGAGGGGGCCCATGAGCAGTTCTTC,NA,TRBD1,TRBJ2-1,TRBV28
CASCPSEYNEQFF,TGTGCCAGCTGCCCCTCGGAGTACAATGAGCAGTTCTTC,NA,NA,TRBJ2-1,TRBV7-9
CASSPPGQGAGQPQHF,TGTGCCAGCTCACCACCGGGGCAGGGGGCGGGTCAGCCCCAGCATTTT,NA,TRBD1,TRBJ1-5,TRBV18
CASSQRQGGDTIYF,TGTGCCAGCAGTCAGCGACAGGGGGGAGACACCATATATTTT,NA,TRBD1,TRBJ1-3,TRBV3-1/TRBV3-2
CASSEEFGRGLADTQYF,TGTGCCAGCAGTGAAGAGTTTGGGCGGGGGCTCGCAGATACGCAGTATTTT,once,NA,TRBJ2-3,TRBV6-1
CASSQDAGPREQFF,TGTGCCAGCAGCCAAGATGCGGGCCCCAGGGAGCAGTTCTTC,once,NA,TRBJ2-1,TRBV4-2
CASSEIAAGRDEQFF,TGTGCCAGCAGCGAGATAGCGGCCGGGCGCGATGAGCAGTTCTTC,NA,NA,TRBJ2-1,TRBV9
CASSQGGAPDF,TGTGCCAGCAGCCAGGGAGGGGCCCCTGACTTC,NA,TRBD2,TRBJ2-7,TRBV3-1/TRBV3-2
CASSQDTRAEGAYNEQFF,TGTGCCAGCAGCCAAGATACGAGGGCAGAAGGAGCCTACAATGAGCAGTTCTTC,NA,NA,TRBJ2-1,TRBV3-1/TRBV3-2
CASSHRELEPHEQYF,TGCGCCAGCAGCCACCGGGAGTTAGAGCCCCACGAGCAGTACTTC,NA,NA,TRBJ2-7,TRBV4-1
CATSILDRYEQYF,TGTGCCACCAGCATCCTAGACAGGTACGAGCAGTACTTC,NA,NA,TRBJ2-7,TRBV15
CASTSGLSYYEQYF,TGTGCCAGCACCTCCGGACTATCGTACTACGAGCAGTACTTC,NA,NA,TRBJ2-7,TRBV6-5
CAWSAGGAGYTF,TGTGCCTGGAGTGCCGGGGGGGCTGGCTACACCTTC,NA,NA,TRBJ1-2,TRBV30
CASSPAVSGGYGDTQYF,TGTGCCAGCAGCCCCGCGGTAAGCGGGGGCTATGGAGATACGCAGTATTTT,NA,TRBD2,TRBJ2-3,TRBV5-4
CASSITWGPQDTQYF,TGTGCCAGCAGCATAACCTGGGGGCCCCAAGATACGCAGTATTTT,NA,NA,TRBJ2-3,TRBV11-3
CASNGQGRPQYF,TGTGCCAGCAACGGACAGGGGAGGCCCCAGTACTTC,NA,TRBD1,TRBJ2-5,TRBV2
CASSPPIAGGINEQFF,TGTGCCAGCTCACCACCCATAGCGGGAGGCATCAATGAGCAGTTCTTC,NA,TRBD2,TRBJ2-1,TRBV18
CASSRDGGSGNTIYF,TGTGCCAGCAGCCGGGACGGGGGATCTGGAAACACCATATATTTT,NA,NA,TRBJ1-3,TRBV6-5
CASSSIVNYNEQFF,TGTGCCAGCAGCTCCATAGTGAACTACAATGAGCAGTTCTTC,NA,NA,TRBJ2-1,TRBV7-9
CATSDGGGRAPGSGELFF,TGTGCCACCAGTGATGGGGGCGGGAGGGCCCCCGGTTCCGGGGAGCTGTTTTTT,NA,TRBD2,TRBJ2-2,TRBV24-1
CASSFGRTAGNTIYF,TGTGCCAGCAGCTTCGGCCGGACTGCTGGAAACACCATATATTTT,NA,NA,TRBJ1-3,TRBV7-8
CASSSFSDARRQPQHF,TGTGCCAGCAGTTCTTTCTCAGACGCAAGGAGGCAGCCCCAGCATTTT,once,NA,TRBJ1-5,TRBV27
CASSYFSTVATYEQYF,TGTGCCAGCAGTTACTTTTCGACAGTTGCGACCTACGAGCAGTACTTC,NA,NA,TRBJ2-7,TRBV6-6
CASSVGGQPSPNYGYTF,TGTGCCAGCAGCGTAGGGGGACAGCCCTCACCTAACTATGGCTACACCTTC,NA,TRBD1,TRBJ1-2,TRBV9
CASSQQLTTSNNEQFF,TGTGCCAGCAGCCAACAGCTCACTACCTCTAACAATGAGCAGTTCTTC,NA,NA,TRBJ2-1,TRBV4-2
CASSSETGFYGYTF,TGTGCCAGCAGCTCTGAGACAGGGTTCTATGGCTACACCTTC,NA,TRBD1,TRBJ1-2,TRBV7-8
CASSWLHTAEYF,TGCGCCAGCAGTTGGCTGCATACGGCGGAGTACTTC,NA,NA,TRBJ2-5,TRBV10-2
CASSQDRDSNSNQPQHF,TGTGCCAGCAGCCAAGACCGGGACAGCAATAGCAATCAGCCCCAGCATTTT,few,TRBD1,TRBJ1-5,TRBV3-1/TRBV3-2
CASSPSYGQGYEQYF,TGTGCCAGCAGCCCCTCCTACGGACAGGGCTACGAGCAGTACTTC,once,TRBD1,TRBJ2-7,TRBV9
CASRRDRGRETQYF,TGTGCCAGCAGGCGAGACAGGGGGAGGGAGACCCAGTACTTC,few,TRBD1,TRBJ2-5,TRBV7-9